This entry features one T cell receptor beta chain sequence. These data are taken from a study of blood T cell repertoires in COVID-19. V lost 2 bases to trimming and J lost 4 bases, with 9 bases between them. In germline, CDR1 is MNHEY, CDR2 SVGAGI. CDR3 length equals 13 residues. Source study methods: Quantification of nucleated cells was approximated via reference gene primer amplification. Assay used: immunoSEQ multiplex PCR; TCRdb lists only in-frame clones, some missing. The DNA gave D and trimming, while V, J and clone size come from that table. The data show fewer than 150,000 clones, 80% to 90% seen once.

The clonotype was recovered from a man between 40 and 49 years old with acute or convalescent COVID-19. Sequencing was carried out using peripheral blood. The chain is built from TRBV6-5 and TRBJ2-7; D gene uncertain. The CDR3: CASSYVSGYEQYF. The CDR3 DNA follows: TGTGCCAGCAGTTACGTCTCCGGGTACGAGCAGTACTTC.